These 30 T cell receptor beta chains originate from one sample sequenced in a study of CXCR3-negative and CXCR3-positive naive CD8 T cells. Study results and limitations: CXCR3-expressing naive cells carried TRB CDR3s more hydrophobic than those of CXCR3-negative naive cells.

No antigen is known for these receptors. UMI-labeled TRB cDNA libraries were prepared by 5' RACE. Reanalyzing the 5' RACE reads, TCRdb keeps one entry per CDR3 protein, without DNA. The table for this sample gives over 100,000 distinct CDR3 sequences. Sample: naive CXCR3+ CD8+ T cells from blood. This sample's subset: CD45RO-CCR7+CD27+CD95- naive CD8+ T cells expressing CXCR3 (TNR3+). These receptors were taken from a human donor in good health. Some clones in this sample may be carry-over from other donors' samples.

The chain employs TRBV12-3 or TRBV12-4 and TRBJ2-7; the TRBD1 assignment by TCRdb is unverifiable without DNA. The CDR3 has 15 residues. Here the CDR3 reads CASITSGTGGGEQYF.

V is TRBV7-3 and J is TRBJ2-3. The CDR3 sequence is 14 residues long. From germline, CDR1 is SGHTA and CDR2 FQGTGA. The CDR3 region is CASSLAGSTDTQYF.

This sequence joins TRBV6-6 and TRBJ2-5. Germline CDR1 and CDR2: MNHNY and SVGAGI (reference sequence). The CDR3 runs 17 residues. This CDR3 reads CARYTWIRPKTQETQYF.

CDR3 protein: CSAREDGHEQYF. The V call is TRBV20-1, the J call TRBJ2-7; the TCRdb D gene call, TRBD2, has no DNA to confirm it. The V gene's germline CDR1 is DFQATT and CDR2 SNEGSKA (reference sequence). CDR3 length: 12 residues.

CDR3 amino acids: CASSQVTGPEEQFF. J is TRBJ2-1 and V is TRBV4-3; TCRdb gives TRBD1 as the D gene, but with no DNA this cannot be confirmed. The CDR3 totals 14 residues. Germline V gene sequence: CDR1 LGHNA, CDR2 YSLEER.

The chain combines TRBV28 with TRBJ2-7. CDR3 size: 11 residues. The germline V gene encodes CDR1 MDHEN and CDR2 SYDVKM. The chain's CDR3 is CASRVGYEQYF.

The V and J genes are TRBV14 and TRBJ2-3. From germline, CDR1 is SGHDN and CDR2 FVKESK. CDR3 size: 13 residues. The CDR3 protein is CASSRHHGDTQYF.

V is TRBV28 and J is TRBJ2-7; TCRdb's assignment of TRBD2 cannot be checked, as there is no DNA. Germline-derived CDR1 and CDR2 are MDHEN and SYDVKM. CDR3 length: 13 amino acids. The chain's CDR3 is CASTRTSGYEQYF.

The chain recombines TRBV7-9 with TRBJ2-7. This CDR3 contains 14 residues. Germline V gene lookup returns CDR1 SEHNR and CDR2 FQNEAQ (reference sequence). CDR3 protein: CASSHVLSSYEQYF.

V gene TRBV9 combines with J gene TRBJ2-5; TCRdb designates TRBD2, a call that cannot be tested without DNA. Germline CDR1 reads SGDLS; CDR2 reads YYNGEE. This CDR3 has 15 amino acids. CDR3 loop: CASNKGLAGDETQYF.

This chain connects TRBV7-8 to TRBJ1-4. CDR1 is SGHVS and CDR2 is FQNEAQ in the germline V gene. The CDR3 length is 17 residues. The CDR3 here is CASSTGLGSTTNEKLFF.

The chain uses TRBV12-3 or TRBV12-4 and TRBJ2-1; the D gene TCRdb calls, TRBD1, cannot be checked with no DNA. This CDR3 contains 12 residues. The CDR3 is CATRGQDNEQFF.

This CDR3 reads CASSSPGHNQETQYF. V and J are TRBV7-9 and TRBJ2-5; without DNA, the TCRdb call of TRBD1 cannot be checked. The CDR3 runs to 15 residues. Per the germline V gene, CDR1 is SEHNR and CDR2 is FQNEAQ (reference sequence).

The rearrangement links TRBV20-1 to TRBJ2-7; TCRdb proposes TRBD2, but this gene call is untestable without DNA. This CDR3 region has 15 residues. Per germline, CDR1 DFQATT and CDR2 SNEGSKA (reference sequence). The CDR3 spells CSARGPLAGGYEQYF.

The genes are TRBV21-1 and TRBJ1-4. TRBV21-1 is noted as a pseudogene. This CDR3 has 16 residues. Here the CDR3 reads CASSKGGRGHNEKLFF.

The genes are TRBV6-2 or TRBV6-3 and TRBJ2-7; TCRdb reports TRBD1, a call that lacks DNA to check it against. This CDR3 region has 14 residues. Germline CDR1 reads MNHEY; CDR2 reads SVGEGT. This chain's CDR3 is CASSEGRISYEQYF.

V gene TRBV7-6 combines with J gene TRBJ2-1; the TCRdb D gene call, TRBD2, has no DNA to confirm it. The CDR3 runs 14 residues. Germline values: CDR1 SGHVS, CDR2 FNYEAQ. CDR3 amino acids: CASSSSPLVDEQFF.

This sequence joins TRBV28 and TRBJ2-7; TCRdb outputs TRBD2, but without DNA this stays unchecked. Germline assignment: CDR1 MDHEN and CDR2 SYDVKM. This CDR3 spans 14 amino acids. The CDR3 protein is CASSLAATPYEQYF.

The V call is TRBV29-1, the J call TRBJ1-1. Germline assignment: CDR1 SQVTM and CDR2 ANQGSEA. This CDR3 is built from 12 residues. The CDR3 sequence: CSVEEVGTEAFF.

This CDR3 is CSARDPAGLEQFF. V and J are TRBV20-1 and TRBJ2-1; TCRdb calls TRBD1, which cannot be checked without DNA. The CDR3 is 13 residues long. Germline loops: CDR1 DFQATT, CDR2 SNEGSKA (reference sequence).

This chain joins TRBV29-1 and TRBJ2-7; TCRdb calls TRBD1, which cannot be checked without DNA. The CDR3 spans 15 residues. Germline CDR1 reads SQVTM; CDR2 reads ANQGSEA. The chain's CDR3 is CSVEFLDRESYEQYF.

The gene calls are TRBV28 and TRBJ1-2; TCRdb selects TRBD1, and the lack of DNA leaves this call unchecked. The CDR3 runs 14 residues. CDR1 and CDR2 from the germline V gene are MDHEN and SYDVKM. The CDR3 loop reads CASIPSSGGAGYTF.

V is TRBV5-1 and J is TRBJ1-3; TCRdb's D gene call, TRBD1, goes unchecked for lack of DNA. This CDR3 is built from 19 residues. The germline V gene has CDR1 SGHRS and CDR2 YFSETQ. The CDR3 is CASSLAGNRGQDAGNTIYF.

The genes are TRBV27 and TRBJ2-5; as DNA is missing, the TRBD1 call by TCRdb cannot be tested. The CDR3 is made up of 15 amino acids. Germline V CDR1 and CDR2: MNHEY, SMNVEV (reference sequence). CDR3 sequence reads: CASPDPRTAQETQYF.

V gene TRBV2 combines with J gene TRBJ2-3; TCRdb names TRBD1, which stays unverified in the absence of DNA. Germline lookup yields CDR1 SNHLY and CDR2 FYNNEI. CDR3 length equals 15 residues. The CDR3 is CASSEIQGRTNTQYF.

Here the CDR3 reads CASSLYGGSYEQYF. This chain uses TRBV7-3 with TRBJ2-7. Germline V gene data show CDR1 as SGHTA and CDR2 as FQGTGA. This CDR3 region has 14 residues.

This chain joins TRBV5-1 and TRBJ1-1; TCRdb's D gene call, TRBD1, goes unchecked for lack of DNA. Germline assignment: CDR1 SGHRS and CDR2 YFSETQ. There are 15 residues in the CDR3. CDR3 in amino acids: CASSFLSGQNTEAFF.

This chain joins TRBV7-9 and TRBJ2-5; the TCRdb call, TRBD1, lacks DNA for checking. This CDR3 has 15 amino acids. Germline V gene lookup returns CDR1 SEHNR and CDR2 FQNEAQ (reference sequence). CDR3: CASSLAMVPQETQYF.

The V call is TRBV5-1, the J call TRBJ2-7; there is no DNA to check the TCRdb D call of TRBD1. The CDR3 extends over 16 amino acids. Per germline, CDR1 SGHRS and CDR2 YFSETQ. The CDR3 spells CASSYEWTTQAGEQYF.

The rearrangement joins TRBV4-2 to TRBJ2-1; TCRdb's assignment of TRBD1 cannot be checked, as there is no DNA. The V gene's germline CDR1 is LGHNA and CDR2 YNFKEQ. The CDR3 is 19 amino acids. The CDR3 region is CASSQDLLMGGRPYNEQFF.